Listed here are 3 T cell receptor beta chains from one sample, sequenced in a study of cytomegalovirus exposure and HLA in healthy donors. The assay was immunoSEQ multiplex PCR, and TCRdb's table has in-frame clones only and misses some. The sample yields hundreds of thousands of clones, approximately 83% seen once. Sequencing was done on a sample of PBMCs. The receptors here all came from a woman aged 30 to 39 in good health and CMV-seropositive.

The chain couples TRBV28 to TRBJ1-5; D remains unclear. CDR3 length equals 12 residues. Germline-derived CDR1 and CDR2 are MDHEN and SYDVKM. V lost 3 bases and J 11 bases, leaving 11 bases between the germline ends. Here the CDR3 reads CASSFKKRAQHF. For the CDR3, the DNA is TGTGCCAGCAGTTTTAAGAAGCGCGCCCAGCATTTT.

The genes are TRBV19 and TRBJ2-1; 7 bases line up with TRBD1. V shed 7 bases and J 0 bases; nucleotides not matched to a gene: 3. Germline lookup yields CDR1 LNHDA and CDR2 SQIVND (reference sequence). This CDR3 region has 14 residues. The CDR3 reads CASKGASSYNEQFF. CDR3 DNA sequence: TGTGCCAGTAAGGGGGCGAGCTCCTACAATGAGCAGTTCTTC.

Here the CDR3 reads CASRPTGTVTTEAFF. The CDR3 DNA sequence: TGTGCCAGTAGACCGACAGGGACGGTGACCACTGAAGCTTTCTTT. The chain joins TRBV19 to TRBJ1-1; TRBD1 matches at 7 bases. Germline V gene data show CDR1 as LNHDA and CDR2 as SQIVND (reference sequence). The CDR3 sequence is 15 residues long. The V and J ends lost 6 bases and 4 bases, in that order; junction bases with no gene match: 11. The full variable domain, with the rest looked up from reference TRBV19 and TRBJ1-1, is DGGITQSPKYLFRKEGQNVTLSCEQNLNHDAMYWYRQDPGQGLRLIYYSQIVNDFQKGDIAEGYSVSREKKESFPLTVTSAQKNPTAFYLCASRPTGTVTTEAFFGQGTRLTVV.